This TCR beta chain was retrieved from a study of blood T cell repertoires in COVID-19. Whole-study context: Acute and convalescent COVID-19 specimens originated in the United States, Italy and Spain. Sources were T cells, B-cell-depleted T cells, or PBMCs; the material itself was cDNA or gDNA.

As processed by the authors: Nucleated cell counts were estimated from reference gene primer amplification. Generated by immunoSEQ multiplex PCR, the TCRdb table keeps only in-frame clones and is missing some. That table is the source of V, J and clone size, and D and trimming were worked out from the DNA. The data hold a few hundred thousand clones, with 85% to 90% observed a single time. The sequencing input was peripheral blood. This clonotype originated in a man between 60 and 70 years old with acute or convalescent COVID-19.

CDR3 protein: CASSLQGNQNTEAFF. As DNA, the CDR3 is TGTGCCAGCAGTTTGCAGGGAAATCAGAACACTGAAGCTTTCTTT. The chain joins TRBV28 to TRBJ1-1; weak D call: TRBD1 (5 bases). This CDR3 has 15 residues. V dropped 3 bases and J dropped 1 base, with 12 bases sitting between them. Germline loops: CDR1 MDHEN, CDR2 SYDVKM.